This TCR beta chain was captured by sequencing in a study of glioma-infiltrating T cells after dendritic cell vaccination (TCRdb year 2016). In terms of the full investigation: The cohort included some 15 glioblastoma patients drawn from Phase I and II dendritic cell vaccination trials, of whom 9 were newly diagnosed and 6 had recurrent disease. Patients received autologous tumor lysate-pulsed dendritic cell vaccination between about 2003 and 2013. To make the vaccine, monocyte-derived dendritic cells were cultured for approximately 7 days with IL-4 and GM-CSF and then pulsed overnight with autologous tumor lysate. Patients received three intradermal dendritic cell vaccine injections at biweekly intervals in the arm below the axilla. In glioblastoma patients vaccinated with dendritic cells, deep sequencing of TCR beta CDR3 regions served to measure tumor-infiltrating lymphocyte content and to compare repertoires between tumor and blood. Survival after dendritic cell vaccination was correlated with TCR sequencing metrics, such as TIL content and the overlap between tumor and blood repertoires.

The immunoSEQ assay amplified TCRB CDR3 regions from roughly 2.1 micrograms of genomic DNA, or from all available DNA when less than that amount was available. Multiplex PCR used 60 forward primers for TCR V beta segments and 13 reverse primers for J beta segments. Synthetic control templates were spiked into each sample at limiting dilution to estimate reads per starting template. Sequencing produced 87 bp reads on the Illumina HiSeq System. In the original analysis: PCR and sequencing errors were removed by a nearest neighbor algorithm that merged closely related sequences. TCR overlap was defined as the percentage of unique tumor TCR beta sequences that were also present in the same patient's peripheral blood. TCRdb holds this immuneACCESS table with in-frame rearrangements only. Some clones are missing; in checked studies, unresolved V genes explain under half, and the rest has no known cause. V, J and clone size were drawn from that table, and D and trimming were deduced from the DNA. In all, the sample holds 90,000 to 95,000 clones, and around four fifths of those were seen once. Over 2% of the sample is held by the ten biggest clonotypes.

About this clone: It lacks a known antigen. Base qualities are not recorded, but no much larger clone differs from it by a single base.

The CDR3 starts with the cysteine, ends with the phenylalanine, and has 13 residues. Just the 39-base CDR3 DNA is kept, in frame starting at base 1. From a lookup of the germline V gene, CDR1 and CDR2 are MNHEY and SVGAGI. V is pared back by 6 bases and J by 1 base, with 9 bases lying between the germline termini. Per the publication, the time point label means: after dendritic cell vaccination, including at tumor progression/relapse. Selection of patients required sufficient residual fresh-frozen tumor tissue and over two years of available survival data. An isocitrate dehydrogenase mutation was not carried by any of the glioblastoma patients, although molecular status was otherwise variable. PBMC were collected before vaccination, two weeks after the third vaccination, and at tumor progression if progression occurred. The Qiagen DNeasy Blood extraction Kit was used for extraction of genomic DNA.

General study outcomes and caveats: The cohort was small and heterogeneous, only a few patients had full blood and tumor sets, and even fewer had initial-recurrent tumor pairs. No direct relationship between TCR clonality and survival was found, suggesting a diverse polyclonal response may matter. The response model built on TCR overlap across three groups was characterized as speculative, with prospective validation still needed. After dendritic cell vaccination, a higher estimated pretreatment TIL content predicted longer time to progression and longer overall survival.

Sequenced here: blood, sampled after dendritic cell vaccination. The receptor was derived from a human donor with glioblastoma. The V gene is TRBV6-5 and the J gene is TRBJ1-1; matching of 6 bases hints at TRBD1 as the D gene. The DNA is as follows: TGTGCCAGCAGCGGACAGAAGAACACTGAAGCTTTCTTT. It is translated as CASSGQKNTEAFF.